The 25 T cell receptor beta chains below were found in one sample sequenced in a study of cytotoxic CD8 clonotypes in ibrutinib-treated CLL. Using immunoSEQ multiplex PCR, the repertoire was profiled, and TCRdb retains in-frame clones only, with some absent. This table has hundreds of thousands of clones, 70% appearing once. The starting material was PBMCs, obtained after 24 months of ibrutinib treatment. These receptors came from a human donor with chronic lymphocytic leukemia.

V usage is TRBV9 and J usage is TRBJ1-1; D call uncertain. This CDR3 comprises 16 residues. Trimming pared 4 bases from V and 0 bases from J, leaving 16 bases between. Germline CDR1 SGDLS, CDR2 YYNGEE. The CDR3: CASSPRGGAMNTEAFF. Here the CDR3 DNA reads TGTGCCAGCAGCCCTCGTGGCGGAGCAATGAACACTGAAGCTTTCTTT.

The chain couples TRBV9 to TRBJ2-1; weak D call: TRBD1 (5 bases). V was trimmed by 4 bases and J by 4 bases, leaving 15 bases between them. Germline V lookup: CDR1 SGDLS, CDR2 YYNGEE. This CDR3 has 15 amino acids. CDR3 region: CASSITGDRYNEQFF. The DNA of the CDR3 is TGTGCCAGCAGCATTACAGGTGATAGGTACAATGAGCAGTTCTTC.

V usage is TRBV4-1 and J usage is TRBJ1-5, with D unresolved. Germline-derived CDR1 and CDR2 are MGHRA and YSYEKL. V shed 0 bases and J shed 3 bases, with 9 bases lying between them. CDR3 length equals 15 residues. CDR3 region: CASSQDHSVNQPQHF. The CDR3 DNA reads TGCGCCAGCAGCCAAGATCACAGTGTCAATCAGCCCCAGCATTTT.

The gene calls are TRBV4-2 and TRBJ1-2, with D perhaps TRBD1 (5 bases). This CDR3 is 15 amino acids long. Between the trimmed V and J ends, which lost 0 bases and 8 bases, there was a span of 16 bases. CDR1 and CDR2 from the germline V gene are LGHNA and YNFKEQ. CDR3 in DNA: TGTGCCAGCAGCCAAGAATGGGACTCCGAAAGAGGCTACACCTTC. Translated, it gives CASSQEWDSERGYTF.

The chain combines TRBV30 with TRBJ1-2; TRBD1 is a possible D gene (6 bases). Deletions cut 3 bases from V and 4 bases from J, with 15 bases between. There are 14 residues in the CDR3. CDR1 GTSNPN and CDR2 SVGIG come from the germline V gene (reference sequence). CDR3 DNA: TGTGCCTGGAGCGAGGCACAGGGCCTCTATGGCTACACCTTC. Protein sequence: CAWSEAQGLYGYTF.

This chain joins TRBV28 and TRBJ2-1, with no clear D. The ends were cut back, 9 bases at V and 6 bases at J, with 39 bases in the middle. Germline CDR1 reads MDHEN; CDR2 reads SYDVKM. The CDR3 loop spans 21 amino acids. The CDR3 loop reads CARIFAGGPGGPCPTSNEQFF. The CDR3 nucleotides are TGTGCCAGAATATTTGCCGGCGGCCCTGGCGGCCCTTGCCCAACCAGCAATGAGCAGTTCTTC.

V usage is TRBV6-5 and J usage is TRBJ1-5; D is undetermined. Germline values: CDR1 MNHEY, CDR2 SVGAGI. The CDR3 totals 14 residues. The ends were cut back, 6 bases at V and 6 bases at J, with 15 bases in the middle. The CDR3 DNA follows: TGTGCCAGCAGCCTCGCCCCGGTCGGTCAGCCCCAGCATTTT. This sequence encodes CASSLAPVGQPQHF.

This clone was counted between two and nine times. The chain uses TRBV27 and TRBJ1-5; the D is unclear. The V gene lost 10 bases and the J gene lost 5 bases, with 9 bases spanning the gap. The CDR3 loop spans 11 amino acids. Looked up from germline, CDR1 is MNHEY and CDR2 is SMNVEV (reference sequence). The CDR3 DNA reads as TGTGCCACCGGTAGGGATCAGCCCCAGCATTTT. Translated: CATGRDQPQHF.

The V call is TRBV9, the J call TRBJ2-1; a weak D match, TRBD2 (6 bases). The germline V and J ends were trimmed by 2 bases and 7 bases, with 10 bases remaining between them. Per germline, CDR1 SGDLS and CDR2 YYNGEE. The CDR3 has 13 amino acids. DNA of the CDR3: TGTGCCAGCAGCGTGGAGGGGTGGAATGAGCAGTTCTTC. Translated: CASSVEGWNEQFF.

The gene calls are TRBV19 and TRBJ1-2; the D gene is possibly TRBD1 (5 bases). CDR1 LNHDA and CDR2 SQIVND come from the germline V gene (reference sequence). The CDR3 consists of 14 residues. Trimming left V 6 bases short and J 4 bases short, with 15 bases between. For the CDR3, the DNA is TGTGCCAGTAGGAAAATCCAGGGCGCCTATGGCTACACCTTC. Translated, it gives CASRKIQGAYGYTF.

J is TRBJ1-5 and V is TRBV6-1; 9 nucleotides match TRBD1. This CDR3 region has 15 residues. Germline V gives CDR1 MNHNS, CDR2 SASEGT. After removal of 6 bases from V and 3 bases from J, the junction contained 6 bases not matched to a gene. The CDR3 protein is CASRAGQGYNQPQHF. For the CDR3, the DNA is TGTGCCAGCAGGGCGGGACAGGGATACAATCAGCCCCAGCATTTT.

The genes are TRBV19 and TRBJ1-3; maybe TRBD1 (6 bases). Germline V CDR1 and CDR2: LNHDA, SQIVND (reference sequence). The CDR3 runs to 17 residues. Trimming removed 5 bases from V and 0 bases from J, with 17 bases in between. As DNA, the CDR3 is TGTGCCAGTAGTGATACAGGGCTTGTCGCCTCTGGAAACACCATATATTTT. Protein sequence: CASSDTGLVASGNTIYF.

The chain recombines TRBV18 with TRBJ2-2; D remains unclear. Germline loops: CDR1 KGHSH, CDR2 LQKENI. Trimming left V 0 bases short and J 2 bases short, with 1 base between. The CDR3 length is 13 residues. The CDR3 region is CASSPPNTGELFF. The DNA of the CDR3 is TGTGCCAGCTCACCACCTAACACCGGGGAGCTGTTTTTT.

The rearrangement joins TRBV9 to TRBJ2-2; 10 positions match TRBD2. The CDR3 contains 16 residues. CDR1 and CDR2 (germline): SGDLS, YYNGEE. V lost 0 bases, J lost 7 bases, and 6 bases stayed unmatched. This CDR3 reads CASSVESGRANGELFF. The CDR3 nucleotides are TGTGCCAGCAGCGTAGAGAGCGGGAGGGCGAACGGGGAGCTGTTTTTT.

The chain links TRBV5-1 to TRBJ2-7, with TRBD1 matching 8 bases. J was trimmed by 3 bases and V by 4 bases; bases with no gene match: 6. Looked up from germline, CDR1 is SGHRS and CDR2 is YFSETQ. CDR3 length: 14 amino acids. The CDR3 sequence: CASSPGQGNYEQYF. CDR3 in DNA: TGCGCCAGCAGCCCCGGACAGGGCAACTACGAGCAGTACTTC.

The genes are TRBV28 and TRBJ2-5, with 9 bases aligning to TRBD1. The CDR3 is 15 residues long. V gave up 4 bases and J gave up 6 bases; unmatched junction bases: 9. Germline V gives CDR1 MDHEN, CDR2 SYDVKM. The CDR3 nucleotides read TGTGCCAGCAGTTCCCTGACAGGGGGGGTTAAGACCCAGTACTTC. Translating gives CASSSLTGGVKTQYF.

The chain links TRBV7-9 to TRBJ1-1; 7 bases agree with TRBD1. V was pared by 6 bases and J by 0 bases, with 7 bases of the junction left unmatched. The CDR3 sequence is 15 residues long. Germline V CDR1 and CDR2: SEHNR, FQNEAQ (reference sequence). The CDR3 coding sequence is TGTGCCAGCAGGTCCGCCGGGACAGTGAACACTGAAGCTTTCTTT. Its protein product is CASRSAGTVNTEAFF.

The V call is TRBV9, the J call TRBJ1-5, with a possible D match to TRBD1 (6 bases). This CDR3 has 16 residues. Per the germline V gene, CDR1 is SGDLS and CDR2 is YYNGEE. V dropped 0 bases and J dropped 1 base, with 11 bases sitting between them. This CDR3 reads CASSVGGGGSNQPQHF. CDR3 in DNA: TGTGCCAGCAGCGTAGGGGGAGGGGGGAGCAATCAGCCCCAGCATTTT.

The CDR3 region has the DNA TGTGCCAGCAGTTACGGCGGGAGGTTGTACAATGAGCAGTTCTTC. Translated, it gives CASSYGGRLYNEQFF. The rearrangement links TRBV6-5 to TRBJ2-1, with 8 bases aligning to TRBD2. With V trimmed by 2 bases and J by 4 bases, 4 bases remained unmatched. Germline CDR1 reads MNHEY; CDR2 reads SVGAGI. This CDR3 spans 15 amino acids.

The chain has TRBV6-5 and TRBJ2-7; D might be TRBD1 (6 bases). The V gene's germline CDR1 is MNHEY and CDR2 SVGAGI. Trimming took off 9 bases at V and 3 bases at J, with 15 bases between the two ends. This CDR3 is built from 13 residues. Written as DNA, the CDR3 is TGTGCCAGTAGAAGGACAGACCTCTACGAGCAGTACTTC. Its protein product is CASRRTDLYEQYF.

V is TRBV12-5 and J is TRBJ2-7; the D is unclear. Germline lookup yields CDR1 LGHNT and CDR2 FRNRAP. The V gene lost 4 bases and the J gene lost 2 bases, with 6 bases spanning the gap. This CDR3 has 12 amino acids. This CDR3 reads CASGYGAYEQYF. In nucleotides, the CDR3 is TGTGCTAGTGGTTACGGAGCCTACGAGCAGTACTTC.

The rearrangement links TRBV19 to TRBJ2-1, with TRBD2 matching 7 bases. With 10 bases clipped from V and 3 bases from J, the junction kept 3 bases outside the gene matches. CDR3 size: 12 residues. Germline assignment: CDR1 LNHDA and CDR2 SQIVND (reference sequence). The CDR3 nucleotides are TGTGCCACCAGGGAGGGCTACAATGAGCAGTTCTTC. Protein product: CATREGYNEQFF.

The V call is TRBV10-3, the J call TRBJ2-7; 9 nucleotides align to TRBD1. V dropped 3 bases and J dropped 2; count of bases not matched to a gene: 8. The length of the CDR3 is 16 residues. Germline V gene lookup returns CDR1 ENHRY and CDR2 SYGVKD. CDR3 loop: CAISDRDRDRAYEQYF. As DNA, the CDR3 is TGTGCCATCAGTGATAGGGACAGGGACAGGGCCTACGAGCAGTACTTC.

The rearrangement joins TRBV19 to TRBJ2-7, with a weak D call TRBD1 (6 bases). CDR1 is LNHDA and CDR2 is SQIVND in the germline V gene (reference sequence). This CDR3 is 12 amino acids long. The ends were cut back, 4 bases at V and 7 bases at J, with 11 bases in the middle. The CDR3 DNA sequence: TGTGCCAGTAGTACGGACAGTTTGGAGCAGTACTTC. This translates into CASSTDSLEQYF.

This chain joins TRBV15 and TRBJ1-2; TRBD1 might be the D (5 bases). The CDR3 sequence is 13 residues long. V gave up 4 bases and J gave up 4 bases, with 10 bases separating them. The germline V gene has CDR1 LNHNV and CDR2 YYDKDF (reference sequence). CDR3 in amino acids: CATSMGERYGYTF. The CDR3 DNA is TGTGCCACCAGCATGGGGGAGCGCTATGGCTACACCTTC. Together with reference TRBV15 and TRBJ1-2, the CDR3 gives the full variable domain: DAMVIQNPRYQVTQFGKPVTLSCSQTLNHNVMYWYQQKSSQAPKLLFHYYDKDFNNEADTPDNFQSRRPNTSFCFLDIRSPGLGDTAMYLCATSMGERYGYTFGSGTRLTVV.